This is a list of T cell receptor beta chains from one sample in a study of T cell repertoires in cytomegalovirus infection. TCRdb re-called the reads through MiXCR, storing one row per CDR3 protein. This table holds 680,000 or so distinct CDR3 sequences, 35% to 45% found once. Sequenced input: PBMCs. The receptors come from a human donor in good health (CMV status not recorded). Some clones in this sample may be carry-over from other donors' samples. Both conserved end residues are part of each CDR3. Each record gives: D gene, clone size, V gene, J gene, CDR3 length, CDR3 DNA, CDR3 protein. The D gene is left open where the match is weak. Clone size is shown for a subset of rows, as once, few, many or a class of expanded clone.

d_call: NA
clone_size: few
v_call: TRBV12-3/TRBV12-4
j_call: TRBJ1-1
cdr3_length: 15
cdr3_nt: TGTGCCAGCAGTTTTCGGCCGCAGACAGTAACTGAAGCTTTCTTT
cdr3_aa: CASSFRPQTVTEAFF

d_call: TRBD2
clone_size: NA
v_call: TRBV28
j_call: TRBJ2-7
cdr3_length: 14
cdr3_nt: TGTGCCAGCAGCCCCGGACTAGGCTCCTACGAGCAGTACTTC
cdr3_aa: CASSPGLGSYEQYF

d_call: NA
clone_size: few
v_call: TRBV10-3
j_call: TRBJ2-1
cdr3_length: 16
cdr3_nt: TGTGCCATCAGTGAGTCGAGGGGGGTCCGAGGAAATGAGCAGTTCTTC
cdr3_aa: CAISESRGVRGNEQFF

d_call: TRBD2
clone_size: NA
v_call: TRBV28
j_call: TRBJ2-1
cdr3_length: 15
cdr3_nt: TGTGCCAGCAGTTCCTTTAGCGGGAGTTCAAATGAGCAGTTCTTC
cdr3_aa: CASSSFSGSSNEQFF

d_call: NA
clone_size: NA
v_call: TRBV12-3/TRBV12-4
j_call: TRBJ1-2
cdr3_length: 15
cdr3_nt: TGTGCCAGCAGCCTTAGCACAGCGGGGACCTATGGCTACACCTTC
cdr3_aa: CASSLSTAGTYGYTF

d_call: TRBD1
clone_size: NA
v_call: TRBV12-3/TRBV12-4
j_call: TRBJ2-1
cdr3_length: 14
cdr3_nt: TGTGCCAGCAGTTTAGGACAGGGGGTATATAAGCAGTTCTTC
cdr3_aa: CASSLGQGVYKQFF

d_call: TRBD1
clone_size: few
v_call: TRBV7-2
j_call: TRBJ1-5
cdr3_length: 15
cdr3_nt: TGTGCCAGCAGGCGTACGGGACAGGGTGGTCAGCCCCAGCATTTT
cdr3_aa: CASRRTGQGGQPQHF

d_call: TRBD1
clone_size: NA
v_call: TRBV2
j_call: TRBJ1-2
cdr3_length: 14
cdr3_nt: TGTGCCAGCAGCGACCGACAGGGGGCCTATGGCTACCCCTTC
cdr3_aa: CASSDRQGAYGYPF

d_call: TRBD1
clone_size: NA
v_call: TRBV28
j_call: TRBJ2-3
cdr3_length: 15
cdr3_nt: TGTGCCAGCAGTTTCGACAGGGGTAGCACAGATACGCAGTATTTT
cdr3_aa: CASSFDRGSTDTQYF

d_call: NA
clone_size: NA
v_call: TRBV7-9
j_call: TRBJ2-3
cdr3_length: 13
cdr3_nt: TGTGCCAGCAGCTTTACCTCACTCCATACGCAGTATTTT
cdr3_aa: CASSFTSLHTQYF

d_call: TRBD1
clone_size: NA
v_call: TRBV20-1
j_call: TRBJ1-6
cdr3_length: 16
cdr3_nt: TGCAGTGCCCCGCCTTCCTACAGGGGGTTTAATTCACCCCTCCACTTT
cdr3_aa: CSAPPSYRGFNSPLHF

d_call: TRBD2
clone_size: NA
v_call: TRBV20-1
j_call: TRBJ2-7
cdr3_length: 15
cdr3_nt: TGCAGTGCCCAACCTCTAGCGGGCCACTCCTACGAGCAGTACTTC
cdr3_aa: CSAQPLAGHSYEQYF

d_call: NA
clone_size: few
v_call: TRBV5-4
j_call: TRBJ1-2
cdr3_length: 13
cdr3_nt: TGTGCCAGCAGCCCCGCGGGCCCCTATGGCTACACCTTC
cdr3_aa: CASSPAGPYGYTF

d_call: NA
clone_size: NA
v_call: TRBV4-1
j_call: TRBJ1-5
cdr3_length: 13
cdr3_nt: TGCGCCAGCAGCCATGAAGAGGGTCAGCCCCAGCATTTT
cdr3_aa: CASSHEEGQPQHF

d_call: TRBD1
clone_size: few
v_call: TRBV28
j_call: TRBJ1-6
cdr3_length: 15
cdr3_nt: TGTGCCAGCAGTTTAGCTGACAGGGAAGGCTCACCCCTCCACTTT
cdr3_aa: CASSLADREGSPLHF

d_call: NA
clone_size: NA
v_call: TRBV28
j_call: TRBJ2-4
cdr3_length: 13
cdr3_nt: TGTGCCAGCAGAAAAGGGGCCAAAAACATTCAGTACTTC
cdr3_aa: CASRKGAKNIQYF

d_call: TRBD2
clone_size: NA
v_call: TRBV15
j_call: TRBJ2-1
cdr3_length: 20
cdr3_nt: TGTGCCACCAGCAGAGATCCGCCTAGCGGGGATATCCACATCTACAATGAGCAGTTCTTC
cdr3_aa: CATSRDPPSGDIHIYNEQFF

d_call: NA
clone_size: NA
v_call: TRBV4-1
j_call: TRBJ2-2
cdr3_length: 14
cdr3_nt: TGCGCCAGCAGCCGCGGACAAGCCACCGGGGAGCTGTTTTTT
cdr3_aa: CASSRGQATGELFF

d_call: NA
clone_size: few
v_call: TRBV20-1
j_call: TRBJ1-2
cdr3_length: 13
cdr3_nt: TGCAGTGCTAGAGTTCGGGGAACCTATGGCTACACCTTC
cdr3_aa: CSARVRGTYGYTF

d_call: NA
clone_size: few
v_call: TRBV27
j_call: TRBJ2-3
cdr3_length: 13
cdr3_nt: TGTGCCAGCAGTCCCCAGCTAGAAGCTACGCAGTATTTT
cdr3_aa: CASSPQLEATQYF

d_call: NA
clone_size: few
v_call: TRBV29-1
j_call: TRBJ1-2
cdr3_length: 14
cdr3_nt: TGCAGCGTTAAGGAGGATGGACAGCTCTATGGCTACACCTTC
cdr3_aa: CSVKEDGQLYGYTF

d_call: NA
clone_size: NA
v_call: TRBV30
j_call: TRBJ1-1
cdr3_length: 13
cdr3_nt: TGTGCCTGGAGGGTACTGACGAACACTGAAGCTTTCTTT
cdr3_aa: CAWRVLTNTEAFF

d_call: TRBD2
clone_size: NA
v_call: TRBV11-2
j_call: TRBJ2-1
cdr3_length: 15
cdr3_nt: TGTGCCAGCAGCCCTAGCGGGGGGAGTCTTAATGAGCAGTTCTTC
cdr3_aa: CASSPSGGSLNEQFF

d_call: NA
clone_size: few
v_call: TRBV18
j_call: TRBJ2-1
cdr3_length: 13
cdr3_nt: TGTGCCAGCTCACCACGGGAGAACAATGAGCAGTTCTTC
cdr3_aa: CASSPRENNEQFF

d_call: NA
clone_size: NA
v_call: TRBV2
j_call: TRBJ2-2
cdr3_length: 15
cdr3_nt: TGTGCCAGCAGTGAACTAGGGATGAACACCGGGGAGCTGTTTTTT
cdr3_aa: CASSELGMNTGELFF

d_call: NA
clone_size: few
v_call: TRBV7-6
j_call: TRBJ2-7
cdr3_length: 14
cdr3_nt: TGTGCCAGCAGCTTAGACCGGGTATCCTACGAGCAGTACTTC
cdr3_aa: CASSLDRVSYEQYF

d_call: NA
clone_size: many
v_call: TRBV5-4
j_call: TRBJ1-5
cdr3_length: 14
cdr3_nt: TGTGCCAGCAGCTTCGGAGGGGGGCATCAGCCCCAGCATTTT
cdr3_aa: CASSFGGGHQPQHF

d_call: NA
clone_size: NA
v_call: TRBV12-3/TRBV12-4
j_call: TRBJ2-5
cdr3_length: 15
cdr3_nt: TGTGCCAGCGGGATTAGCGGAGACCCCCAAGAGACCCAGTACTTC
cdr3_aa: CASGISGDPQETQYF

d_call: NA
clone_size: NA
v_call: TRBV7-2
j_call: TRBJ2-2
cdr3_length: 18
cdr3_nt: TGTGCCAGCAGCCAATTGGGGATCCGCTCCGGGGGCACCGGGGAGCTGTTTTTT
cdr3_aa: CASSQLGIRSGGTGELFF

d_call: TRBD1
clone_size: NA
v_call: TRBV7-3
j_call: TRBJ2-1
cdr3_length: 17
cdr3_nt: TGTGCCAGCAGCTTAACGACCGGGACAGGGAAACACAATGAGCAGTTCTTC
cdr3_aa: CASSLTTGTGKHNEQFF

d_call: TRBD2
clone_size: many
v_call: TRBV7-9
j_call: TRBJ2-7
cdr3_length: 14
cdr3_nt: TGTGCCAGCAGCCCACCGGGGGGCTCCTACGAGCAGTACTTC
cdr3_aa: CASSPPGGSYEQYF

d_call: NA
clone_size: few
v_call: TRBV15
j_call: TRBJ1-5
cdr3_length: 14
cdr3_nt: TGTGCCACCAGAAAAAACAGGGGCAATCAGCCCCAGCATTTT
cdr3_aa: CATRKNRGNQPQHF

d_call: NA
clone_size: NA
v_call: TRBV7-9
j_call: TRBJ2-1
cdr3_length: 12
cdr3_nt: TGTGCCAGCAGCTCCCTATTAGAGGGGTCGTTCTTC
cdr3_aa: CASSSLLEGSFF

d_call: NA
clone_size: many
v_call: TRBV12-3/TRBV12-4
j_call: TRBJ1-1
cdr3_length: 13
cdr3_nt: TGTGCCAGCAGTCGCGAGATGAACACTGAAGCTTTCTTT
cdr3_aa: CASSREMNTEAFF

d_call: NA
clone_size: few
v_call: TRBV6-1
j_call: TRBJ1-6
cdr3_length: 16
cdr3_nt: TGTGCCAGCAGTGAGCCCGGCAGGGTGGTGCGGTCACCCCTCCACTTT
cdr3_aa: CASSEPGRVVRSPLHF

d_call: NA
clone_size: few
v_call: TRBV24-1
j_call: TRBJ2-5
cdr3_length: 13
cdr3_nt: TGTGCCACCAGCATCAGGGACGGAGAGACCCAGTACTTC
cdr3_aa: CATSIRDGETQYF

d_call: NA
clone_size: NA
v_call: TRBV19
j_call: TRBJ2-2
cdr3_length: 16
cdr3_nt: TGTGCCAGTAGTCCCCCCGGGACAAAGTGGCACGGGGAGCTGTTTTTT
cdr3_aa: CASSPPGTKWHGELFF

d_call: NA
clone_size: NA
v_call: TRBV19
j_call: TRBJ2-1
cdr3_length: 16
cdr3_nt: TGTGCCAGTAGTATCGGGACAGCGGGGTTACGCAATGAGCAGTTCTTC
cdr3_aa: CASSIGTAGLRNEQFF

d_call: NA
clone_size: NA
v_call: TRBV28
j_call: TRBJ2-7
cdr3_length: 14
cdr3_nt: TGTGCCAGCAGTTTAAGGGCAGGGAGAGTAGAGCAGTACTTC
cdr3_aa: CASSLRAGRVEQYF

d_call: TRBD2
clone_size: NA
v_call: TRBV12-3/TRBV12-4
j_call: TRBJ2-3
cdr3_length: 17
cdr3_nt: TGTGCCAGCCAGGTCGCCCCGACTAGCGGGAGGGGAGATACGCAGTATTTT
cdr3_aa: CASQVAPTSGRGDTQYF

d_call: TRBD1
clone_size: NA
v_call: TRBV5-1
j_call: TRBJ2-7
cdr3_length: 14
cdr3_nt: TGCGCCAGCAGCTTGGGTGGGACAGACTACGAGCAGTACTTC
cdr3_aa: CASSLGGTDYEQYF

d_call: NA
clone_size: few
v_call: TRBV2
j_call: TRBJ1-5
cdr3_length: 14
cdr3_nt: TGTGCCAGCAACTCTGCGGGAACTCATCAGCCCCAGCATTTT
cdr3_aa: CASNSAGTHQPQHF

d_call: NA
clone_size: NA
v_call: TRBV27
j_call: TRBJ1-5
cdr3_length: 19
cdr3_nt: TGTGCCAGCAGTTTAGTTGCCCCAGACAGGAGGGTTGGCAATCAGCCCCAGCATTTT
cdr3_aa: CASSLVAPDRRVGNQPQHF

d_call: TRBD1
clone_size: few
v_call: TRBV5-1
j_call: TRBJ2-5
cdr3_length: 16
cdr3_nt: TGCGCCAGCAGCTTCCGGGACAGGGGGACCCAAGAGACCCAGTACTTC
cdr3_aa: CASSFRDRGTQETQYF

d_call: TRBD1
clone_size: few
v_call: TRBV7-2
j_call: TRBJ1-2
cdr3_length: 14
cdr3_nt: TGTGCCAGCAGCTTAGGGACAGGGAGGGAGGGCTACACCTTC
cdr3_aa: CASSLGTGREGYTF

d_call: TRBD1
clone_size: NA
v_call: TRBV28
j_call: TRBJ1-1
cdr3_length: 15
cdr3_nt: TGTGCCAGCAGTTCCTACAGGGGGCAGGGGACTGAAGCTTTCTTT
cdr3_aa: CASSSYRGQGTEAFF

d_call: NA
clone_size: few
v_call: TRBV12-3/TRBV12-4
j_call: TRBJ2-1
cdr3_length: 12
cdr3_nt: TGTGCCAGCAGTACCCAGGGAACTAAGCAGTTCTTC
cdr3_aa: CASSTQGTKQFF

d_call: NA
clone_size: NA
v_call: TRBV7-8
j_call: TRBJ2-5
cdr3_length: 14
cdr3_nt: TGTGCCAGCCGACATCCGCGAGTTCAAGAGACCCAGTACTTC
cdr3_aa: CASRHPRVQETQYF

d_call: NA
clone_size: few
v_call: TRBV20-1
j_call: TRBJ1-5
cdr3_length: 14
cdr3_nt: TGCAGTGCTAGGGCCACGGGGGGCAATCAGCCCCAGCATTTT
cdr3_aa: CSARATGGNQPQHF

d_call: TRBD1
clone_size: few
v_call: TRBV11-2
j_call: TRBJ2-7
cdr3_length: 15
cdr3_nt: TGTGCCAGCAGCTTATACGGGACAGAGAAACTTGAGCAGTACTTC
cdr3_aa: CASSLYGTEKLEQYF

d_call: TRBD1
clone_size: NA
v_call: TRBV6-6
j_call: TRBJ1-2
cdr3_length: 14
cdr3_nt: TGTGCCAGCAGTTGGTCCCGGGACAGCTATGGCTACACCTTC
cdr3_aa: CASSWSRDSYGYTF

d_call: NA
clone_size: NA
v_call: TRBV20-1
j_call: TRBJ1-3
cdr3_length: 16
cdr3_nt: TGCAGTGCTAGAGATCATAACCCCTCAGCGGGAAACACCATATATTTT
cdr3_aa: CSARDHNPSAGNTIYF

d_call: NA
clone_size: NA
v_call: TRBV20-1
j_call: TRBJ2-3
cdr3_length: 13
cdr3_nt: TGCAGTGCAAGGCCAGGGGTTTCTGATACGCAGTATTTT
cdr3_aa: CSARPGVSDTQYF

d_call: NA
clone_size: NA
v_call: TRBV29-1
j_call: TRBJ1-1
cdr3_length: 13
cdr3_nt: TGCAGCGCCGCCGGTAGAGGAGATACTGAAGCTTTCTTT
cdr3_aa: CSAAGRGDTEAFF

d_call: TRBD2
clone_size: NA
v_call: TRBV19
j_call: TRBJ2-1
cdr3_length: 11
cdr3_nt: TGTGCCAGTTTAGCGGGAGGTGAGCAGTTCTTC
cdr3_aa: CASLAGGEQFF

d_call: TRBD1
clone_size: few
v_call: TRBV30
j_call: TRBJ1-1
cdr3_length: 16
cdr3_nt: TGTGCCTGGAGTGTAGGGACAGCTTTCTATTTAACTGAAGCTTTCTTT
cdr3_aa: CAWSVGTAFYLTEAFF

d_call: NA
clone_size: few
v_call: TRBV20-1
j_call: TRBJ2-3
cdr3_length: 14
cdr3_nt: TGCAGTGCTAGGGGGGGATATCTCACAGATACGCAGTATTTT
cdr3_aa: CSARGGYLTDTQYF

d_call: NA
clone_size: NA
v_call: TRBV20-1
j_call: TRBJ1-3
cdr3_length: 14
cdr3_nt: TGCAGTGCTAGGGACTTTCGCTCTGGAAACACCCTATATTTT
cdr3_aa: CSARDFRSGNTLYF

d_call: TRBD1
clone_size: few
v_call: TRBV11-2
j_call: TRBJ2-4
cdr3_length: 16
cdr3_nt: TGTGCCAGCAGCTTATCGACCAGGGGGTACAAAAACATTCAGTACTTC
cdr3_aa: CASSLSTRGYKNIQYF

d_call: NA
clone_size: NA
v_call: TRBV7-2
j_call: TRBJ2-5
cdr3_length: 14
cdr3_nt: TGTGCCAGCAGCCAAAGGGCTAGCCAAGAGACCACGTACTTC
cdr3_aa: CASSQRASQETTYF